A single sample is the source of the 11 T cell receptor beta chains below, sequenced in a study of early T cells in non-severe SARS-CoV-2 infection. Via MiXCR, TCRdb re-called the 5' RACE reads, giving one row per CDR3 protein. The sample lists approximately 71,000 distinct CDR3 sequences; approximately 13% were seen once. The sequenced sample consisted of whole blood. The receptors shown here come from an adult who was a healthcare worker with PCR-confirmed SARS-CoV-2 infection or an uninfected control (not recorded which).

Only a few counts were recorded for this clonotype. The chain joins TRBV15 to TRBJ2-5; either TRBD1 or TRBD2 may supply D (5 bases each). CDR3 size: 12 residues. Per germline, CDR1 LNHNV and CDR2 YYDKDF (reference sequence). The V end was cut by 5 bases, the J end by 4 bases, with 8 bases between. The CDR3 region is CATSPGRETQYF. CDR3 coding DNA: TGTGCCACCAGCCCAGGGAGAGAGACCCAGTACTTC.

This clonotype was counted only a few times. The rearrangement uses TRBV29-1 and TRBJ2-3; 8 bases are shared with TRBD1. This CDR3 has 12 amino acids. V gave up 4 bases and J gave up 6 bases; unmatched junction bases: 3. CDR1 and CDR2 from the germline V gene are SQVTM and ANQGSEA. In DNA form, the CDR3 reads TGCAGCGTTGGGGACAGGAGCGATACGCAGTATTTT. Translation: CSVGDRSDTQYF.

Only a few counts were recorded for this clonotype. The chain joins TRBV6-2 or TRBV6-3 to TRBJ1-2; D not certain. CDR3 size: 13 residues. V lost 7 bases, J lost 4 bases, and 13 bases lay in between. Germline CDR1 and CDR2: MNHEY and SVGEGT. This CDR3 is CASTEEWGYGYTF. CDR3 DNA: TGTGCCAGCACTGAAGAGTGGGGCTATGGCTACACCTTC.

This clonotype was counted ten times or more. CDR3: CASSLQAGAQETQYF. CDR3 nucleotides: TGCGCCAGCAGCTTACAAGCGGGGGCCCAAGAGACCCAGTACTTC. The chain recombines TRBV5-1 with TRBJ2-5; 8 bases line up with TRBD2. J was trimmed by 1 base and V by 2 bases; bases with no gene match: 4. This CDR3 comprises 15 residues. CDR1 SGHRS and CDR2 YFSETQ come from the germline V gene.

This clonotype was recorded many times. The chain combines TRBV5-5 with TRBJ2-4; no reliable D call. The CDR3 spans 12 residues. Deletions cut 0 bases from V and 5 bases from J, with 3 bases between. Germline CDR1 is SGHKS and CDR2 is YYEKEE (reference sequence). CDR3 coding DNA: TGTGCCAGCAGCTTGGCCCAAAACATTCAGTACTTC. Translating gives CASSLAQNIQYF.

By sample share, this clonotype is medium-sized. V usage is TRBV5-1 and J usage is TRBJ2-1, with 12 bases fitting TRBD2. The CDR3 runs 15 residues. The V gene end was trimmed by 4 bases and the J gene end by 3 bases; junction bases not matched to a gene: 2. Germline CDR1 reads SGHRS; CDR2 reads YFSETQ. CDR3 in amino acids: CASSPGLAGYNEQFF. As DNA, the CDR3 is TGCGCCAGCAGCCCGGGACTAGCGGGCTACAATGAGCAGTTCTTC.

This clonotype showed up just a few times. The CDR3 nucleotides are TGTGCCAGCACTTACCCAGAGGGGCGGGAGCAGTTCTTC. Protein: CASTYPEGREQFF. The V call is TRBV28, the J call TRBJ2-1; D assignment may be TRBD1 or TRBD2 (5 bases each). Between the trimmed V and J ends, which lost 7 bases and 10 bases, there was a span of 17 bases. The CDR3 runs 13 residues. The germline CDR1 and CDR2 sequences are MDHEN and SYDVKM.

This chain joins TRBV11-3 and TRBJ2-7; D not certain. Germline values: CDR1 SGHNT, CDR2 YENEEA. This CDR3 has 13 amino acids. V lost 1 base to trimming and J lost 5 bases, with 9 bases between them. The CDR3 loop reads CASSLGRANEQYF. The CDR3 nucleotides are TGTGCCAGCAGCTTAGGTAGGGCAAACGAGCAGTACTTC. The entire variable domain, with the rest obtained from reference TRBV11-3 and TRBJ2-7, is as follows: EAGVVQSPRYKIIEKKQPVAFWCNPISGHNTLYWYLQNLGQGPELLIRYENEEAVDDSQLPKDRFSAERLKGVDSTLKIQPAELGDSAVYLCASSLGRANEQYFGPGTRLTVT.

This clonotype was seen only a few times. This sequence joins TRBV6-5 and TRBJ2-1; 7 bases are shared with TRBD2. Germline loops: CDR1 MNHEY, CDR2 SVGAGI. The CDR3 is 13 amino acids. Trimming at V came to 8 bases and at J to 5 bases, leaving 6 bases not matched to a gene. DNA of the CDR3: TGTGCCAGCCGGGACTACCAAGACAATGAGCAGTTCTTC. Translated, it gives CASRDYQDNEQFF.

J is TRBJ2-1 and V is TRBV20-1; perhaps TRBD2 as D (6 bases). Trimming shortened V by 1 base and J by 6 bases, and 10 bases separated the two germline ends. Germline V gene data show CDR1 as DFQATT and CDR2 as SNEGSKA (reference sequence). The CDR3 loop spans 13 amino acids. The CDR3 DNA reads as TGCAGTGCTAGAGGGGACTGGATCAATGAGCAGTTCTTC. Encoded protein: CSARGDWINEQFF.

The chain joins TRBV10-3 to TRBJ1-1; weak D call: TRBD1 (5 bases). CDR1 and CDR2 (germline): ENHRY, SYGVKD. V was trimmed by 11 bases and J by 5 bases, leaving 21 bases between them. The CDR3 loop spans 14 amino acids. For the CDR3, the DNA is TGTGCCTCCCTCGGGGGAGCCCACGGGACTGAAGCTTTCTTT. It translates to CASLGGAHGTEAFF.